This section outlines one T cell receptor (beta chain) sequence together with its context. Its antigen is not known. A far larger clone is one base from this, pointing to a likely read error. The data are from a study of shared clonotypes between healthy human individuals. At the level of the study: Two women and a few men aged 18 to 49 served as donors.

The assay was run at deep level. Clones were read by immunoSEQ multiplex PCR, and TCRdb kept only the in-frame ones, dropping some. The sample consists of about half a million clones, 81% of them appearing once. CDR1 and CDR2 (germline): LNHDA, SQIVND (reference sequence). CDR3 size: 12 residues. The germline V and J ends were trimmed by 3 bases and 2 bases, with 5 bases remaining between them. Overall study results and limits: The researchers took only blood, and tissue repertoires probably look different.

Recent vaccinations or acute infections were absent in the healthy HIV-negative adult donors. The receptor comes from a woman aged 40 to 50 in good health. Some clones in this sample may be carry-over from other donors' samples. The sample comprised PBMCs. The V call is TRBV19, the J call TRBJ2-7; D is unresolved. Written as DNA, the CDR3 is TGTGCCAGTAGTATTGGAGCCTACGAGCAGTACTTC. It translates to CASSIGAYEQYF.